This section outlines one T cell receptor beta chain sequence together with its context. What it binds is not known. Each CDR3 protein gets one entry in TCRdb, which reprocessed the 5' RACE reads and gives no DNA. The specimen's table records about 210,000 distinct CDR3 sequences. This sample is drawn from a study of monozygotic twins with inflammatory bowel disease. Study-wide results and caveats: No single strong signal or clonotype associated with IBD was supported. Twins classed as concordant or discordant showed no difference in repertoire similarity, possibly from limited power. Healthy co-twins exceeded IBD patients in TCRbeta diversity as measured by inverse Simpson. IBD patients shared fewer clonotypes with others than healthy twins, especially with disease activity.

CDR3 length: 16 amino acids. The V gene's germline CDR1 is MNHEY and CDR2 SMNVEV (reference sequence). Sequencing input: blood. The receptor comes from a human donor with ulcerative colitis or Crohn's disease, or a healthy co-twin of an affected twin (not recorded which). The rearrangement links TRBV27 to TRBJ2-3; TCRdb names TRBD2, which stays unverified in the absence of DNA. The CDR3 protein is CASSLSLAGGTDTQYF.